This TCR beta chain derives from a study of blood T cell repertoires in COVID-19. Study context: T cells, B-cell-depleted T cells, or PBMCs provided the cDNA or gDNA that served as material.

The CDR3 has 14 amino acids. Trimming removed 0 bases from V and 2 bases from J, with 8 bases in between. The germline V gene encodes CDR1 SGDLS and CDR2 YYNGEE. The method was immunoSEQ multiplex PCR; TCRdb's version includes in-frame clones alone and lacks a portion of them. The sample has roughly 80,000 clones, about four fifths seen once. V and J are TRBV9 and TRBJ1-2; unclear D gene. The clonotype comes from an elderly man with acute or convalescent COVID-19. Sequencing used peripheral blood. The CDR3 spells CASSVGAANYGYTF. The CDR3 DNA follows: TGTGCCAGCAGCGTAGGTGCGGCGAACTATGGCTACACCTTC.